The subject of this entry is one T cell receptor beta chain. Some clones are missing from TCRdb's copy, which holds only in-frame ones; the method was immunoSEQ multiplex PCR. The sample carries roughly 29,000 clones, roughly 86% recorded once. This CDR3 is built from 13 residues. V lost 6 bases and J 9 bases, leaving 17 bases between the germline ends. Germline assignment: CDR1 MDHEN and CDR2 SYDVKM. The data derive from a study of lymphopenia after photon versus proton radiotherapy. The chain links TRBV28 to TRBJ1-1; a possible D gene is TRBD1 (5 bases). The TCR was taken from a woman aged 60-75 years with cholangiocarcinoma. Some clones in this sample may be carry-over from other donors' samples. This material consisted of peripheral blood, taken from a patient treated with proton-based radiotherapy. For the CDR3, the DNA is TGTGCCAGCAGCCTCCTTTCGCAGGGACAAGCTTTCTTT. It yields the protein CASSLLSQGQAFF.